This T cell receptor beta chain appears in the sequencing data of a study of CD8+CD57+ T cells in acquired aplastic anemia. Study as a whole: Quantities of DNA derived from sorted CD4+ and CD8+ cells averaged approximately 3 ug. CD4+ cells from healthy donors averaged roughly 11 million reads.

Profiling that covered TCR beta VDJ and CDR3 relied on genomic DNA as its template. Using its own MiXCR run on the reads, TCRdb lists one record per CDR3 protein. The sample lists over 200,000 distinct CDR3 sequences, roughly 57% occurring once. The clonotype originates from a human donor in good health. The sample consisted of sorted CD4+, CD8+, or CD8+CD57+ T cells (not recorded which) from PBMCs.

The CDR3 is CSAWGTHGYTF. CDR3 in DNA: TGCAGTGCCTGGGGGACGCATGGCTACACCTTC. This sequence joins TRBV20-1 and TRBJ1-2, with D maybe TRBD1 (5 bases). V lost 6 bases and J lost 6, with 11 bases in between. Germline CDR1 reads DFQATT; CDR2 reads SNEGSKA (reference sequence). This CDR3 has 11 residues.